This is a list of T cell receptor beta chains from one sample in a study of T cells in Graves' hyperthyroidism and ophthalmopathy. TCRdb reprocessed the multiplex PCR reads with MiXCR, giving one entry per CDR3 protein. The sample lists about 640,000 distinct CDR3 sequences, roughly 20% seen once, with 30% to 40% in the top ten. The specimen was blood. The receptors derive from a man younger than 45 with Graves' ophthalmopathy. The CDR3 runs from the conserved cysteine through the conserved F or W. The order of the fields is J gene, V gene, CDR3 protein.

j_gene: TRBJ2-7; v_gene: TRBV27; CDR3aa: CASSPQVPNFREGFHEQYF
j_gene: TRBJ2-1; v_gene: TRBV20-1; CDR3aa: CSAPAMSHTRSVYEQFF
j_gene: TRBJ2-3; v_gene: TRBV20-1; CDR3aa: CSAILLAGGPSLDTQYF
j_gene: TRBJ1-2; v_gene: TRBV18; CDR3aa: CASSPQGLGHGYTF
j_gene: TRBJ2-5; v_gene: TRBV2; CDR3aa: CASSSSGRAVVETQYF
j_gene: TRBJ2-1; v_gene: TRBV20-1; CDR3aa: CSARELDRAYNEQFF
j_gene: TRBJ1-3; v_gene: TRBV7-9; CDR3aa: CASSLGTLGNTIYF
j_gene: TRBJ1-1; v_gene: TRBV6-5; CDR3aa: CASSYSSSGGANTEAFF
j_gene: TRBJ2-7; v_gene: TRBV7-8; CDR3aa: CASSLGGTGVYEQYF
j_gene: TRBJ2-2; v_gene: TRBV7-2; CDR3aa: CASRIGAGNTGELFF
j_gene: TRBJ2-7; v_gene: TRBV30; CDR3aa: CAWSENLAYEQYF
j_gene: TRBJ2-5; v_gene: TRBV11-2; CDR3aa: CASSWPRGSNQETQYF
j_gene: TRBJ2-2; v_gene: TRBV11-3; CDR3aa: CASSHLTGALNTGELFF
j_gene: TRBJ2-7; v_gene: TRBV6-2/TRBV6-3; CDR3aa: CASTTGGSGSYEQYF
j_gene: TRBJ2-3; v_gene: TRBV20-1; CDR3aa: CSAGGSDSTDTQYF
j_gene: TRBJ2-1; v_gene: TRBV25-1; CDR3aa: CASSESVEQFF